This T cell receptor beta chain was captured in a study of beta chain features in type 1 diabetes. General study findings and limits: Patients and controls would share equally any PCR tilt toward shorter templates.

CDR1 is KGHSH and CDR2 is LQKENI in the germline V gene. Trimming cost V 10 bases and J 1 base, with 7 bases left between them. The CDR3 is made up of 11 amino acids. There are a few counts of this clone. Its cognate antigen is unknown. The study reverse transcribed the entire isolated RNA, so it sequenced expressed TCRB transcripts. This table comes from immunoSEQ multiplex PCR, and its TCRdb copy is limited to in-frame clones, with some not included. The sample shows 620,000 or so clones, 15% of them seen only once. The source of this sequence is a young man in good health. Material: naive CD4+ T cells from blood. The V and J genes are TRBV18 and TRBJ2-5; D uncertain. The CDR3 DNA follows: TGTGCCACCACCCTCCAAGAGACCCAGTACTTC. Protein: CATTLQETQYF.